What follows is one T cell receptor (beta chain) and its context. Its antigen is currently unknown. Here immunoSEQ multiplex PCR was the method, and the copy in TCRdb shows in-frame clones only, minus some. The sample has about 29,000 clones, over 70% seen once; the top ten hold approximately 4.3%. This sample was included in a study of PD-1 blockade in classical Hodgkin lymphoma. Across the study: Patients received nivolumab 3 mg/kg intravenously every 2 weeks. The study's findings and limits: Repertoire differences have undefined causes, possibly disease activity or prior therapy. A significant rise in TCR diversity was seen by C4D1 for CD4+ cells but not for CD8+ cells.

No patient escaped relapse after autologous stem cell transplantation, and brentuximab vedotin exposure varied. The TCR sequence derives from a human donor with classical Hodgkin lymphoma. The sequencing here drew on peripheral blood mononuclear cells (PBMCs), taken before the second cycle of nivolumab.

DNA of the CDR3: TGCGCCAGCAGCCAGATGGGGGTTCGGGAGACCCAGTACTTC. Its translation is CASSQMGVRETQYF. The V and J genes are TRBV5-1 and TRBJ2-5; D tentatively fits TRBD1 or TRBD2 (5 bases each). The CDR3 has 14 amino acids. Trimming cost V 4 bases and J 5 bases, with 15 bases left between them. Germline V lookup: CDR1 SGHRS, CDR2 YFSETQ. The full variable domain, its missing parts supplied by reference TRBV5-1 and TRBJ2-5, is KAGVTQTPRYLIKTRGQQVTLSCSPISGHRSVSWYQQTPGQGLQFLFEYFSETQRNKGNFPGRFSGRQFSNSRSEMNVSTLELGDSALYLCASSQMGVRETQYFGPGTRLLVL.